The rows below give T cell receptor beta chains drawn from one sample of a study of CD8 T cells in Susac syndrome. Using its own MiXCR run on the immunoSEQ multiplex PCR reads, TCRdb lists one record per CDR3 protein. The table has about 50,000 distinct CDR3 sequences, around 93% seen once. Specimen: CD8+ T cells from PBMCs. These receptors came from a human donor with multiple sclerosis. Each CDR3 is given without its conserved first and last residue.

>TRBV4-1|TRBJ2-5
ASSHLQGRGETQY
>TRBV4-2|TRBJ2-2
ASSLGTGNTGELL
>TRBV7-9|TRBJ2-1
ASSPRSGAKYNEQF
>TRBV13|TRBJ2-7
ASSLEGTYEQY
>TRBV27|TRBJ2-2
ASSPGQGKNTGELF
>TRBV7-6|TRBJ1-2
ASSQGGAYGYT
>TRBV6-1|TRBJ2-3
ASTKLAGEADTQY
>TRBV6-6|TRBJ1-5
ASSWDRESPQH
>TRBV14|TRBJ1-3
ASSHSPRLSGNTIY
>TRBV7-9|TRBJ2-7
ASSLLQESYEQY
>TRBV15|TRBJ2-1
ATSRRQGGSHEQF
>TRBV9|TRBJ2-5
ASSSGTSGETQY
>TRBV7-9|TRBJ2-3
ASSYTTPGTDTQY
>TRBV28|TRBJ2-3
ASSPDRGPDTQY
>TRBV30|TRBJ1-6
AWSQPPLH
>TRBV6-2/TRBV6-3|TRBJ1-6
ASSTDRGVNSPLH
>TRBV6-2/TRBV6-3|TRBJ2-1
ASSHGGRYNEQF
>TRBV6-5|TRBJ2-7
ASSYSTGTVTYEQY
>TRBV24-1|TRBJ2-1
ATSGRRLSYNEQF
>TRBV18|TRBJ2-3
ASSSILGLAGATDTQY
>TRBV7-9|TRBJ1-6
ASSLESPLH
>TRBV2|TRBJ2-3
ATSLIQSTDTQY